Below are 3 T cell receptor beta chains sequenced from a single sample in a study of cytomegalovirus exposure and HLA in healthy donors. PCR was performed using 60 Vbeta and 13 Jbeta primers. Sequenced by immunoSEQ multiplex PCR; TCRdb stores in-frame clones only, minus some. The table shows 110,000 or so clones, with around 82% occurring only once. Sequencing was carried out using PBMCs. The receptor source for this set is a woman aged 25 to 39 in good health and CMV-seropositive.

The rearrangement uses TRBV7-3 and TRBJ1-1; D gene unclear. Germline CDR1 reads SGHTA; CDR2 reads FQGTGA. The germline V and J ends were trimmed by 2 bases and 2 bases, with 6 bases remaining between them. The CDR3 length is 13 residues. The CDR3 region has the DNA TGTGCCAGCAGCTTAGAGTTCAACACTGAAGCTTTCTTT. This translates into CASSLEFNTEAFF. Full variable domain (missing parts from reference TRBV7-3 and TRBJ1-1): GAGVSQTPSNKVTEKGKYVELRCDPISGHTALYWYRQSLGQGPEFLIYFQGTGAADDSGLPNDRFFAVRPEGSVSTLKIQRTERGDSAVYLCASSLEFNTEAFFGQGTRLTVV.

This chain links TRBV6-5 with TRBJ2-5; 10 bases agree with TRBD1. The DNA end is a closer match to TRBJ2-7, so the J assignment may be wrong. CDR1 is MNHEY, CDR2 SVGAGI, per germline. The CDR3 totals 13 residues. The CDR3: CASRDRGDYEQYF. The DNA of the CDR3 is TGTGCCAGCAGGGACAGGGGGGACTACGAGCAGTACTTC.

V and J are TRBV18 and TRBJ1-4; 8 nucleotides line up with TRBD1. The germline CDR1 and CDR2 sequences are KGHSH and LQKENI. The CDR3 loop spans 14 amino acids. Trimming cost V 5 bases and J 7 bases; bases outside gene matches: 6. The CDR3 DNA is TGTGCCAGCTCAAAGACAGGGGACGGTGAAAAACTGTTTTTT. Residues: CASSKTGDGEKLFF. The variable domain in full, completed from reference TRBV18 and TRBJ1-4, reads NAGVMQNPRHLVRRRGQEARLRCSPMKGHSHVYWYRQLPEEGLKFMVYLQKENIIDESGMPKERFSAEFPKEGPSILRIQQVVRGDSAAYFCASSKTGDGEKLFFGSGTQLSVL.